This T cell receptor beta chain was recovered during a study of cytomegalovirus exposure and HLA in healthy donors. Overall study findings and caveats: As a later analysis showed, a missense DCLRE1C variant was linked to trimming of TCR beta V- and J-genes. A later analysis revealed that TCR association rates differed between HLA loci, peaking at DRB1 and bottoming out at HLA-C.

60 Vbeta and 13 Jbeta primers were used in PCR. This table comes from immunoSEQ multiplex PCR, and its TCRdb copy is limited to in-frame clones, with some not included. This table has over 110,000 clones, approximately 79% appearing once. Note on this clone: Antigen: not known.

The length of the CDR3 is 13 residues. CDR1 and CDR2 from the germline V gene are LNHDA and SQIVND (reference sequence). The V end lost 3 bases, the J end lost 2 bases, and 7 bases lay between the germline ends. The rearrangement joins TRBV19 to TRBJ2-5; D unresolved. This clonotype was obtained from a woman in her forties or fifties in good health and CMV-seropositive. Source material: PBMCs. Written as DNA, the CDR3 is TGTGCCAGTAGTATTTCACAGCAAGAGACCCAGTACTTC. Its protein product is CASSISQQETQYF.